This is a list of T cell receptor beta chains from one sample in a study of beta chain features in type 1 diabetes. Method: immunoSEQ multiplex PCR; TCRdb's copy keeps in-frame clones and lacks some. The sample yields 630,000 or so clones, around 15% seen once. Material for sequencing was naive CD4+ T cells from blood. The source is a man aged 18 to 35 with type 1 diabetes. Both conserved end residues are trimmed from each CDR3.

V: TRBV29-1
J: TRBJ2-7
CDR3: SVGLGRGSYEQY

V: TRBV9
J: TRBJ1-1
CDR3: ASSVADSYTEAF

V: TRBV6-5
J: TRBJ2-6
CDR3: ASSYTGSSGANVLT

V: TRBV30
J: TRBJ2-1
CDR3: AWSVSKGNEQF

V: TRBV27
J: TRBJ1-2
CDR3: ASRYGQGDGYT

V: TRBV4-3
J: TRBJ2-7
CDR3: ASSQLHQGNEQY

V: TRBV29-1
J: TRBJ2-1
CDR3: SGAKWGAENEQF

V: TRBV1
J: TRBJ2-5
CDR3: TSSPSWVGRREETQY

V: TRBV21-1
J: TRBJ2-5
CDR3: ASLAGGPGETQY

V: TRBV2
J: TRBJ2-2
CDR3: ASGTSGTYTGELF

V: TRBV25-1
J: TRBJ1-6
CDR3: ASNDIGAWNSPLH

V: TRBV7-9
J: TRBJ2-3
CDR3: ASSITEGLAGIDTQY

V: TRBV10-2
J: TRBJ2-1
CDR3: ASRGQGGADNEQF

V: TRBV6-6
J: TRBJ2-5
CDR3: ASSYRKGHGETQY

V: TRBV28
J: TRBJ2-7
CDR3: ASSQPATPREQY

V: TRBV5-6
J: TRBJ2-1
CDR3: ASTPGPPGSEQF

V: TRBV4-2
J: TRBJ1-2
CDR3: ASSQDPEGSYGYT

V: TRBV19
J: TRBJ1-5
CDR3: ASSHSNQPQH

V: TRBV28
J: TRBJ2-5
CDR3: ASYPGTGETQY

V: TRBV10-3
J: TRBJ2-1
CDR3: AISESTGSNEQF

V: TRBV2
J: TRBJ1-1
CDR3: ASVTVNTEAF

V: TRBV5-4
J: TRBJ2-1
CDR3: ASTPRITNEQF

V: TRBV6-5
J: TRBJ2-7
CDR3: ASSYSTGSGFYEQY

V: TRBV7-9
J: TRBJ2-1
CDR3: ASSWSGQEQF

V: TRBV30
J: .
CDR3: AWSVLNIYYEQY

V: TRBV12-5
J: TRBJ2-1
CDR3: ASGLRSGGDNEQF

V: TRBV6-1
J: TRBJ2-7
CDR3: ASSEYSDSSSYEQY

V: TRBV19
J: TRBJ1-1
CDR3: ASSIEWDTEAF

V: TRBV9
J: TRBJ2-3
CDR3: ASKDGTDTQY

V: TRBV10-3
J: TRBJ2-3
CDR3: AIKADFGDTQY

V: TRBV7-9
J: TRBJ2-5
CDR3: ASSPRPTQETQY

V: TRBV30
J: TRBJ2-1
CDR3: AIYRDHEQF

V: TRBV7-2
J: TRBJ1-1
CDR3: ASSLLGTANTEAF

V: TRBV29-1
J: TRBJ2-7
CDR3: SGLGRLSYEQY

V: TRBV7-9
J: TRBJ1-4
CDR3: ASSFAGTASEKLF

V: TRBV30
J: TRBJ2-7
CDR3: AWSVPTRSYEQY

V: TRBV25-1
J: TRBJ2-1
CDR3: ASSEYFGGRENEQF

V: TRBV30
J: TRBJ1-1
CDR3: AWRSRDRRTGGAF

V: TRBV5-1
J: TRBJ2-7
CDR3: ASSLSGTSYEQY

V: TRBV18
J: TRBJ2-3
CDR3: ASSPPGRGADTQY

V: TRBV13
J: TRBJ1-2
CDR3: ASSSPGQGNGYT

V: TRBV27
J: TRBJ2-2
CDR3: ASGFDGELF

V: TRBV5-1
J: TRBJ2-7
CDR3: ASSLVVSGSYEQY

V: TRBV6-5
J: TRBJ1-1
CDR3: ASSRPRTDHTEAF

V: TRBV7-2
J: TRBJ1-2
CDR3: ASRQVAGGYGYT

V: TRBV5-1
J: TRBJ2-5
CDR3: ASSLIGSQETQY

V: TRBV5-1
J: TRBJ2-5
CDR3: ASSLVAGALQETQY

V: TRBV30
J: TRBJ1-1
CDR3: AWSVRGGTEAF

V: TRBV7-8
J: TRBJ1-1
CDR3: ASSLAKNTEAF

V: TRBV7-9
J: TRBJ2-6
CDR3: ASLGKYGSGANVLT

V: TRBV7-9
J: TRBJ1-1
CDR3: ASSFAGPVNTEAF

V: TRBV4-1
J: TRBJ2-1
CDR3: ASSQGVGSSYNEQF

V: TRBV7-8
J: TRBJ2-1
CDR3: ASSLAGKEF

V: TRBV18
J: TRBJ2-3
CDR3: ASSPQTSTDTQY

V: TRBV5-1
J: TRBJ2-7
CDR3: ASSLDLYEQY